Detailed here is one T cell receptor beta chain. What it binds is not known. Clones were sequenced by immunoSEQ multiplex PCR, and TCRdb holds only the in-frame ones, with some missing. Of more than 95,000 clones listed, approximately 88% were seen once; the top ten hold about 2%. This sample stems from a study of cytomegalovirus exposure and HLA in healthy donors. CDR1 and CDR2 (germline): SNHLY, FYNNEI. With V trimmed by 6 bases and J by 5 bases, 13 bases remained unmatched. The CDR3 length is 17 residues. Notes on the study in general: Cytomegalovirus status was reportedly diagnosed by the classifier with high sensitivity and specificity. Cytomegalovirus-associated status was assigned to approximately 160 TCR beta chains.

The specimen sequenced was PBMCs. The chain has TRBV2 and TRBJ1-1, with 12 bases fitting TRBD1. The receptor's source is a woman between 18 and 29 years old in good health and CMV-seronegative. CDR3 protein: CASRGTQPGQGATEAFF. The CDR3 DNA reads TGTGCCAGCAGGGGGACCCAACCGGGACAGGGGGCAACTGAAGCTTTCTTT.